The T cell receptor (beta chain) described here comes from a study of T cells in Graves' hyperthyroidism and ophthalmopathy. This clonotype has at least ten counts. TCR beta CDR3 regions were amplified from RNA transcripts. The HTBI primer set drove a first-round RT-PCR of the TCR CDR3. TCRdb re-derived calls from the multiplex PCR reads in MiXCR, one entry per CDR3 protein. The sample includes under 700,000 distinct CDR3 sequences, over 15% of them seen just once. The CDR3 covers 15 residues. Per germline, CDR1 SGHRS and CDR2 YFSETQ. Between the trimmed V and J ends, which lost 0 bases and 0 bases, there was a span of 9 bases.

V gene TRBV5-1 combines with J gene TRBJ2-5; no firm D call. This TCR was recovered from a woman aged 18-29 years with Graves' hyperthyroidism. The sequencing sample was made of blood. The CDR3 loop reads CASSLGAINQETQYF. The CDR3 DNA reads TGCGCCAGCAGCTTGGGGGCGATTAACCAAGAGACCCAGTACTTC.